This T cell receptor beta chain was sequenced in a study of blood T cell repertoires in COVID-19. In terms of age and location, participants ranged from roughly 18 to 90 years and lived in about 25 US areas. Participants' own reports of clinical history determined their cohort assignment. Authors' processing steps: Estimation of nucleated cell counts relied on the amplification of reference gene primers. Generated by immunoSEQ multiplex PCR, the TCRdb table keeps only in-frame clones and is missing some. The V and J calls and clone size come from that table; D and trimming were worked out from the DNA. This sample has roughly 200,000 clones, with approximately 90% found just once. The germline gives CDR1 MRHNA, CDR2 SNTAGT. The CDR3 length is 15 residues. With 2 bases clipped from V and 7 bases from J, the junction kept 1 base outside the gene matches.

The TCR sequence derives from a young man with acute COVID-19. V and J are TRBV6-4 and TRBJ1-6; 11 bases line up with TRBD1. Sequences were obtained from PBMCs or T cells enriched from blood (not recorded which). CDR3 protein: CASSDGTGGNSPLHF. CDR3 coding DNA: TGTGCCAGCAGTGACGGGACAGGGGGAAATTCACCCCTCCACTTT.